Following are 8 T cell receptor beta chains from one sample sequenced in a study of T cells after yellow fever vaccination. TCRdb fed the 5' RACE reads into MiXCR, producing one record per CDR3 protein. The data show about 220,000 distinct CDR3 sequences, approximately 6.3% seen once. The specimen was CD4+ T cells sorted from PBMCs, collected on the day of the yellow fever booster vaccination. These receptors were taken from a man aged 30 to 45 who received the YFV17D yellow fever vaccine.

This clonotype was seen a handful of times. The chain employs TRBV3-1 and TRBJ2-1; TRBD2 is a possible D gene (6 bases). Germline CDR1 LGHDT, CDR2 YNNKEL (reference sequence). V was clipped by 4 bases and J by 1 base, with 11 bases between them. This CDR3 has 15 amino acids. The DNA of the CDR3 is TGTGCCAGCAGCCCAAGGCGGGGATCCTACAATGAGCAGTTCTTC. Protein product: CASSPRRGSYNEQFF.

There are many counts of this clonotype. CDR3 sequence (DNA): TGTGCCAGCAATGGGCCGATCTCCTACGAGCAGTACTTC. As protein: CASNGPISYEQYF. V gene TRBV12-3 or TRBV12-4 combines with J gene TRBJ2-7; no definite D call. The V end lost 7 bases, the J end lost 0 bases, and 10 bases lay between the germline ends. CDR3 length equals 13 residues.

The CDR3 nucleotides are TGTGCCAGCAGCCTCCCAGACCGGGTGAACAATGAGCAGTTCTTC. It encodes CASSLPDRVNNEQFF. The chain combines TRBV4-2 with TRBJ2-1; D not resolved. Germline V gene sequence: CDR1 LGHNA, CDR2 YNFKEQ. The CDR3 loop spans 15 amino acids. The V end was cut by 4 bases, the J end by 5 bases, with 15 bases between.

This clonotype was found a few times. The chain is built from TRBV5-8 and TRBJ2-7, with D perhaps matching TRBD2 (5 bases). The CDR3 loop spans 14 amino acids. V was shortened by 3 bases and J by 3 bases, with 13 bases between the two germline ends. CDR1 is SGHTS, CDR2 YDEGEE, per germline. DNA of the CDR3: TGTGCCAGCAGCTGGGGAGTCGGATACTACGAGCAGTACTTC. It specifies CASSWGVGYYEQYF.

This clonotype was observed at least ten times. The gene calls are TRBV20-1 and TRBJ2-2; TRBD2 matches at 8 bases. Germline CDR1 is DFQATT and CDR2 is SNEGSKA (reference sequence). CDR3 length equals 14 residues. V was clipped by 5 bases and J by 4 bases; unmatched bases: 6. DNA for the CDR3: TGCAGTGCTGGCCCTAGCGGGCCCACCGGGGAGCTGTTTTTT. This gives the protein CSAGPSGPTGELFF.

This clonotype was picked up many times. CDR3 amino acids: CASKRGEGAYNEQFF. The CDR3 DNA reads as TGCGCCAGCAAGAGAGGGGAGGGGGCCTACAATGAGCAGTTCTTC. This chain connects TRBV5-1 to TRBJ2-1; D possibly corresponds to TRBD2 (7 bases). From germline, CDR1 is SGHRS and CDR2 YFSETQ. CDR3 length equals 15 residues. V shed 6 bases and J shed 2 bases, with 15 bases lying between them.

This clonotype appeared a few times. The rearrangement links TRBV7-2 to TRBJ2-1; D is unresolved. The CDR3 totals 15 residues. V lost 5 bases to trimming and J lost 1 base, with 12 bases between them. Looked up from germline, CDR1 is SGHTA and CDR2 is FQGNSA. The CDR3, as DNA: TGTGCCAGCAGCGCGCAGGTTTCTTCCTACAATGAGCAGTTCTTC. Translation gives CASSAQVSSYNEQFF.

This rearrangement joins TRBV20-1 to TRBJ2-5; TRBD2 agrees at 11 bases. CDR1 DFQATT and CDR2 SNEGSKA come from the germline V gene (reference sequence). The CDR3 runs 15 residues. V lost 5 bases to trimming and J lost 2 bases; unmatched junction nucleotides: 7. DNA of the CDR3: TGCAGTGCTCCTCCGACTAGCGGGGCTCAAGAGACCCAGTACTTC. It codes for CSAPPTSGAQETQYF.